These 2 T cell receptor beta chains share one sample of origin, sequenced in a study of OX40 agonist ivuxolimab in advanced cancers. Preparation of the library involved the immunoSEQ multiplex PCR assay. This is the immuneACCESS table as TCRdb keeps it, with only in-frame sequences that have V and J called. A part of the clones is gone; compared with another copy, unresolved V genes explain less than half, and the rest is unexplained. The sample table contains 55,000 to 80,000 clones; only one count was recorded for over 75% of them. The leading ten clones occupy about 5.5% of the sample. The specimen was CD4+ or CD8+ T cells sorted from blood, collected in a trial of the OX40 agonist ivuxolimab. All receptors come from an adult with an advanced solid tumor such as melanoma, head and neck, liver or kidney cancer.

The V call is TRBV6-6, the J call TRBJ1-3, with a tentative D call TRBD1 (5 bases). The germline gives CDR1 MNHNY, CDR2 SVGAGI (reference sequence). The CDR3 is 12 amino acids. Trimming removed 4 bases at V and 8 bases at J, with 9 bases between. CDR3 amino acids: CASSLQEDTIYF. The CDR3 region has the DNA TGTGCCAGCAGTTTACAGGAGGACACCATATATTTT.

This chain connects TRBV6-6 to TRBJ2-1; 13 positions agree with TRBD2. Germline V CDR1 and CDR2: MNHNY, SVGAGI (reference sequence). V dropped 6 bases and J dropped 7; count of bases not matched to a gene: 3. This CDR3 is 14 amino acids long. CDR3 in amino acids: CASRGLAGSNEQFF. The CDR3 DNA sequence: TGTGCCAGCAGGGGACTAGCGGGGTCGAATGAGCAGTTCTTC.